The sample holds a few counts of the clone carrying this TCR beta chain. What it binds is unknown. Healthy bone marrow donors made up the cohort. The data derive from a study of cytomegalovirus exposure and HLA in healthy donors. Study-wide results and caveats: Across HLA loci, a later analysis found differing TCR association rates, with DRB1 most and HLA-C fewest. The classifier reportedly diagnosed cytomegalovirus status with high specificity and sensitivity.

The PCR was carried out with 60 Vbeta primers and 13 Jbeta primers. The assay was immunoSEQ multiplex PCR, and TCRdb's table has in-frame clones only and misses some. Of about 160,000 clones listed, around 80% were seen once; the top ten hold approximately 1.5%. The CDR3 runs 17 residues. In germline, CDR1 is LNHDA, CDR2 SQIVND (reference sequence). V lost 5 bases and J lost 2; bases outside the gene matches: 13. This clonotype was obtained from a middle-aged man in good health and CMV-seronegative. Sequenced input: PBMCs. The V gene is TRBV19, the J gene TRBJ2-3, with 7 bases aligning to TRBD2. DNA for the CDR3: TGTGCCAGTAGTCTTACGTCGAGCGGGACTTTCACAGATACGCAGTATTTT. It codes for CASSLTSSGTFTDTQYF.